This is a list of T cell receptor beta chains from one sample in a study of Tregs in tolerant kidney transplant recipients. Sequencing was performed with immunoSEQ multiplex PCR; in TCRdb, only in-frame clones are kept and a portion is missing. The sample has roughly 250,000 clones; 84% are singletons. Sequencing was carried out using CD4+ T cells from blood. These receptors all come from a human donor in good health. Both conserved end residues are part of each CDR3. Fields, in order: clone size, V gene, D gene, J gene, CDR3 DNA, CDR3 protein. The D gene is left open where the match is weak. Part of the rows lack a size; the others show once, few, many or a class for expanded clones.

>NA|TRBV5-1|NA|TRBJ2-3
TGCGCCAGCAGCTTGGTCAGATCGGGTGGGACAGATACGCAGTATTTT
CASSLVRSGGTDTQYF
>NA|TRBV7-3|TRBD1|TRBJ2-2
TGTGCCAGCAGCCGGGACAGGGCGGGCGGGGAGCTGTTTTTT
CASSRDRAGGELFF
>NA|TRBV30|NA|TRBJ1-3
TGTGCCTGGAGTGATACGGTGGGAAACACCATATATTTT
CAWSDTVGNTIYF
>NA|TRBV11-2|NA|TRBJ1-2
TGTGCCAGCAGCTTAGGAGCGGATAACTATGGCTACACCTTC
CASSLGADNYGYTF
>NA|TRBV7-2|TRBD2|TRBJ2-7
TGTGCCAGCAGCCCCCGGACGACCGCGGGAGGGCACGAGCAGTACTTC
CASSPRTTAGGHEQYF
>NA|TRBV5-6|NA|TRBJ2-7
TGTGCCAGCAGCTTGGACAGGATTTCCGAGCAGTACTTC
CASSLDRISEQYF
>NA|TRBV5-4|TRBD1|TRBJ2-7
TGTGCCAGCAGCCAGGACAGGGACTACGAGCAGTACTTC
CASSQDRDYEQYF
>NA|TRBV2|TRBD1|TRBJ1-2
TGTGCCAGCAGTGACATTCGGGACAGGGGACGGACATACTTC
CASSDIRDRGRTYF
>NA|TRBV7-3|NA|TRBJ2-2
TGTGCCAGCAGCTTATTTGGGGGGCCTAACACCGGGGAGCTGTTTTTT
CASSLFGGPNTGELFF
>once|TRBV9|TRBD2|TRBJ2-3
TGTGCCAGCAGCGTAGACGGGACTAGCGGGGTCCCCCGCACAGATACGCAGTATTTT
CASSVDGTSGVPRTDTQYF
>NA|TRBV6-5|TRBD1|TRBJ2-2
TGTGCCAGCAGCATCGACAGGGGGAACACCGGGGAGCTGTTTTTT
CASSIDRGNTGELFF
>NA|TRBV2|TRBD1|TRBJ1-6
TGTGCCAGCGGGGGACAGGGTATTTCACCCCTCCACTTT
CASGGQGISPLHF
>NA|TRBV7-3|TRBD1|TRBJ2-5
TGTGCCAGCAGCACAGGACAGGGTTTGGCAGAGACCCAGTACTTC
CASSTGQGLAETQYF
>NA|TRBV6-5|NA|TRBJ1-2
TGTGCCAGCAGTAGAACAGGGTCCAACTATGGCTACACCTTC
CASSRTGSNYGYTF
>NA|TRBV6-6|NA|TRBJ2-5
TGTGCCAGCAGTAATCGGGGCATGGAGACCCAGTACTTC
CASSNRGMETQYF
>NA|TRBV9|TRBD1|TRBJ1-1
TGTGCCAGCACCCGGTCACAGGGGGCTGAAGCTTTCTTT
CASTRSQGAEAFF
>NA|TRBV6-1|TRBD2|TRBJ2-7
TGTGCCAGCAGTGCCCTTGTGGCGGGGGGCAGAGGAGAGCAGTACTTC
CASSALVAGGRGEQYF
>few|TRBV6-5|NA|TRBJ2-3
TGTGCCAGCAGTTATCCTTTTCGCGTTAAGGCAGATACGCAGTATTTT
CASSYPFRVKADTQYF
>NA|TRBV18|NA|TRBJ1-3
TGTGCCAGCTCAGGAAGCTCTGGAAACACCATATATTTT
CASSGSSGNTIYF
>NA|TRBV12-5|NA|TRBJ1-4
TGTGCTAGTGGTTGGCTTGGACGAGGAAATGAAAAACTGTTTTTT
CASGWLGRGNEKLFF
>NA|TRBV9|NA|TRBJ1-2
TGTGCCAGCAGCGTCGGGACGTTCCCTAACTATGGCTACACCTTC
CASSVGTFPNYGYTF
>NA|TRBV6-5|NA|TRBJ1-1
TGTGCCAGCAGTCATGGGAGGGGGATGAACACTGAAGCTTTCTTT
CASSHGRGMNTEAFF
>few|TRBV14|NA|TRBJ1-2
TGTGCCAGCAGCCAAGGGGCTAACTATGGCTACACCTTC
CASSQGANYGYTF
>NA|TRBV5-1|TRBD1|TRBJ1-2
TGCGCCAGCAGCTTGGGAGCAGGGGGCGACTATGGCTACACCTTC
CASSLGAGGDYGYTF
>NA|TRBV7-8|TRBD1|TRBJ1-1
TGTGCCGTTTTCCCAGGGGGCGCATCCAACACTGAAGCTTTCTTT
CAVFPGGASNTEAFF
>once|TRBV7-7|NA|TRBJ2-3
TGTGCTAGCAGCCCTGGGGACAACACAGATACGCAGTATTTT
CASSPGDNTDTQYF
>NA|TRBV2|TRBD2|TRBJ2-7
TGTGCCAGCCAAGTGACTAGCGACTCCTACGAGCAGTACTTC
CASQVTSDSYEQYF
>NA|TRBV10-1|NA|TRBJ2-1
TGCGCCAGCACTTTGAATGAGCAGTTCTTC
CASTLNEQFF
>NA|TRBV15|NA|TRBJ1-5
TGTGCCACCAGCAGAAGTATGACCGGGGGGCAGCCCCAGCATTTT
CATSRSMTGGQPQHF
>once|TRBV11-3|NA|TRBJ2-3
TGTGCCAGCAGCTTAGTAGGTGCCGGGTCGGTCACAGATACGCAGTATTTT
CASSLVGAGSVTDTQYF
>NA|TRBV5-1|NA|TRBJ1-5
TGCGCCAGCAGCTTGGCGGCAGGGAGTCAGCCCCAGCATTTT
CASSLAAGSQPQHF
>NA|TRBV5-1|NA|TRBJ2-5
TGCGCCAGCAGCTTGAGAGGAAACCAAGAGACCCAGTACTTC
CASSLRGNQETQYF
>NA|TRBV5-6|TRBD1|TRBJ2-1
TGTGCCAGCAGGTACCGACAGGGGGTTGCCTACAATGAGCAGTTCTTC
CASRYRQGVAYNEQFF
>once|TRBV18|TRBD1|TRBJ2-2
TGTGCCAGCTCACCTGACAGGGCGAACACCGGGGAGCTGTTTTTT
CASSPDRANTGELFF
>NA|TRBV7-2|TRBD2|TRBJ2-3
TGTGCCAGCAGCTCTTTAGGACTAGCTGAAACAGATACGCAGTATTTT
CASSSLGLAETDTQYF
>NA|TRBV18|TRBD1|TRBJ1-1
TGTGCCAGCTCAAGCGACAGGGAGAACACTGAAGCTTTCTTT
CASSSDRENTEAFF
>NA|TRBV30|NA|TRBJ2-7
TGTGCCTGGTCGGGACTTACGAAAAGGGGCCCCTACGAGCAGTACTTC
CAWSGLTKRGPYEQYF
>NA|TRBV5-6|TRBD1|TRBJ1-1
TGTGCCAGCAGCTTCCAGGGGGCGGACACTGAAGCTTTCTTT
CASSFQGADTEAFF
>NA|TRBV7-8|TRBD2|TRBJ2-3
TGTGCCAGCAGCTCAGGACTAGCGGGAACAGATACGCAGTATTTT
CASSSGLAGTDTQYF
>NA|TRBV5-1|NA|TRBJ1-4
TGCGCCAGCAGCTTGGCCTGGGGGACTTCGGCCGTCCGGGGTGAAAAACTGTTTTTT
CASSLAWGTSAVRGEKLFF